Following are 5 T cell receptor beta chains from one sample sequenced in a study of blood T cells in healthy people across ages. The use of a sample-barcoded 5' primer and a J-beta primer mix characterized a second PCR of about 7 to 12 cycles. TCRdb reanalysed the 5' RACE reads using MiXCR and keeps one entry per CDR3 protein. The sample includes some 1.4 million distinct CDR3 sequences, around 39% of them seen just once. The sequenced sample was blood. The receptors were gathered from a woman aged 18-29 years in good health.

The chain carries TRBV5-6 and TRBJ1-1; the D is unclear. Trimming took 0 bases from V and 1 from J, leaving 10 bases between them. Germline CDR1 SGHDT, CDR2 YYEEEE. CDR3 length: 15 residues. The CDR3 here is CASSLEPTGNTEAFF. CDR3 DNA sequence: TGTGCCAGCAGCTTGGAACCAACGGGGAACACTGAAGCTTTCTTT.

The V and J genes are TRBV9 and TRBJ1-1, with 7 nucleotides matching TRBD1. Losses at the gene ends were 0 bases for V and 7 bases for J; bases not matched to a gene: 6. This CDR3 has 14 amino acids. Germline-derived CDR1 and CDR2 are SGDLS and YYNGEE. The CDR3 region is CASSVGGQSVEAFF. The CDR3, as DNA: TGTGCCAGCAGCGTAGGGGGACAGTCGGTTGAAGCTTTCTTT.

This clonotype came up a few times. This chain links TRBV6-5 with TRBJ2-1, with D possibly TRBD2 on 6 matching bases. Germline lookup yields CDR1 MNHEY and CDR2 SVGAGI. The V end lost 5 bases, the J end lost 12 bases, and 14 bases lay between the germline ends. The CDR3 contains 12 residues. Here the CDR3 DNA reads TGTGCCAGCAGTGGCGGGCGGGGTTGGCAGTTCTTC. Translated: CASSGGRGWQFF.

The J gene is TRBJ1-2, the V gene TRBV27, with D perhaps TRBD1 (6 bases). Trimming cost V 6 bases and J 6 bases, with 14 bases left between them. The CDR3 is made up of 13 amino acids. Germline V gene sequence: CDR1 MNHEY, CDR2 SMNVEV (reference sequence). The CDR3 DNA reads TGTGCCAGCAGCTTCGCAGGGGACAATGGCTACACCTTC. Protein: CASSFAGDNGYTF.

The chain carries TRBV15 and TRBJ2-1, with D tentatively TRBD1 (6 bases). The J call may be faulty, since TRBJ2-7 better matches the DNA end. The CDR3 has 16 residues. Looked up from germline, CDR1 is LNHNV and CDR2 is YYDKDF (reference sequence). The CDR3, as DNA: TGTGCCACCAGCCTCTCCCGACAGGCCTCATACAATGAGCAGTACTTC. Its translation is CATSLSRQASYNEQYF.